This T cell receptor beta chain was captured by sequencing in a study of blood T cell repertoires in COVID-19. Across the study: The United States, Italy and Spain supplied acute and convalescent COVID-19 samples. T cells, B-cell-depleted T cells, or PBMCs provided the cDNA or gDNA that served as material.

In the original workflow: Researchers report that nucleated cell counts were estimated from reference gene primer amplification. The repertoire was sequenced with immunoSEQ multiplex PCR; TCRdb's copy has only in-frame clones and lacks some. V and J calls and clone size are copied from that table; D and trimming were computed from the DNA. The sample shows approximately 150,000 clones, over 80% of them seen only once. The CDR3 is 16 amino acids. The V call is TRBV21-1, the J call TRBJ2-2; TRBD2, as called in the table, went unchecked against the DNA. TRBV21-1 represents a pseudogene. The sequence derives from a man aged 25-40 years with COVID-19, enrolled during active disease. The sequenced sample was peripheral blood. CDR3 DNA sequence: TGTGCCAGCAGCAGAAGGGGACTAGCGTTCACCGGGGAGCTGTTTTTT. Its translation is CASSRRGLAFTGELFF.